These 18 T cell receptor beta chains were all obtained from the same sample, sequenced in a study of tumor-infiltrating lymphocytes in localized non-small cell lung cancer. This table comes from immunoSEQ multiplex PCR, and its TCRdb copy is limited to in-frame clones, with some not included. The sample records more than 20,000 clones, around two thirds being singletons. The source material was lung tumor tissue. These TCRs come from a human donor with non-small cell lung cancer.

The rearrangement joins TRBV5-4 to TRBJ1-2, with unresolved D. The V gene lost 1 base and the J gene lost 2 bases, with 9 bases spanning the gap. This CDR3 region has 14 residues. CDR1 is SGHNT, CDR2 YYREEE, per germline (reference sequence). The CDR3 sequence: CASSLYRANYGYTF. The CDR3 nucleotides are TGTGCCAGCAGCTTGTATCGGGCGAACTATGGCTACACCTTC.

This sequence joins TRBV30 and TRBJ2-7; tentatively, D is TRBD1 or TRBD2 (5 bases each). Germline loops: CDR1 GTSNPN, CDR2 SVGIG (reference sequence). With 7 bases removed from V and 2 bases from J, the gap between germline ends came to 15 bases. CDR3 length: 13 residues. The CDR3 coding sequence is TGTGCCTCCCCGGGACGGCGAGCCTACGAGCAGTACTTC. Translating gives CASPGRRAYEQYF. The complete variable domain, with remaining parts taken from reference TRBV30 and TRBJ2-7, reads SQTIHQWPATLVQPVGSPLSLECTVEGTSNPNLYWYRQAAGRGLQLLFYSVGIGQISSEVPQNLSASRPQDRQFILSSKKLLLSDSGFYLCASPGRRAYEQYFGPGTRLTVT.

This chain joins TRBV2 and TRBJ2-1; the D gene is possibly TRBD1 (6 bases). The V gene lost 7 bases and the J gene lost 4 bases, with 11 bases spanning the gap. Germline values: CDR1 SNHLY, CDR2 FYNNEI. The CDR3 is made up of 13 amino acids. DNA of the CDR3: TGTGCCAGCAACCCCGACAGGTACAATGAGCAGTTCTTC. It specifies CASNPDRYNEQFF.

The chain combines TRBV4-1 with TRBJ2-6; TRBD1 matches at 9 bases. The CDR3 extends over 19 amino acids. V lost 4 bases and J lost 0; bases outside the gene matches: 10. Germline assignment: CDR1 MGHRA and CDR2 YSYEKL. CDR3 DNA sequence: TGCGCCAGCAGCCGCCACCGGGACAGGGCTAACTCTGGGGCCAACGTCCTGACTTTC. Amino acid sequence: CASSRHRDRANSGANVLTF.

The genes are TRBV5-5 and TRBJ1-5; D is ambiguous. The CDR3 covers 13 residues. Germline V CDR1 and CDR2: SGHKS, YYEKEE (reference sequence). Trimming cost V 0 bases and J 5 bases, with 6 bases left between them. The DNA for the CDR3 is TGTGCCAGCAGCTTGGAGAGGGATCAGCCCCAGCATTTT. Translated: CASSLERDQPQHF.

V is TRBV4-3 and J is TRBJ1-1; TRBD1 might be the D (5 bases). Germline CDR1 and CDR2: LGHNA and YSLEER. Trimming removed 0 bases from V and 3 bases from J, with 17 bases in between. There are 17 residues in the CDR3. The CDR3 here is CASSQDGGGRLDTEAFF. The CDR3 coding sequence is TGCGCCAGCAGCCAAGATGGGGGGGGGAGGTTGGACACTGAAGCTTTCTTT.

The chain is built from TRBV5-6 and TRBJ2-1; D gene uncertain. The V end was cut by 0 bases, the J end by 1 base, with 5 bases between. This CDR3 has 14 amino acids. CDR1 and CDR2 from the germline V gene are SGHDT and YYEEEE. The chain's CDR3 is CASSLADSYNEQFF. DNA of the CDR3: TGTGCCAGCAGCTTGGCCGATTCCTACAATGAGCAGTTCTTC.

V is TRBV11-1 and J is TRBJ2-1; D unclear. The V end was cut by 3 bases, the J end by 5 bases, with 2 bases between. CDR1 SGHAT and CDR2 FQDESV come from the germline V gene (reference sequence). The CDR3 sequence is 11 residues long. CDR3 protein: CASSFDNEQFF. CDR3 nucleotides: TGTGCCAGCAGCTTCGACAATGAGCAGTTCTTC.

The chain links TRBV15 to TRBJ1-1; D not resolved. The length of the CDR3 is 13 residues. Trimming pared 8 bases from V and 4 bases from J, leaving 14 bases between. Germline CDR1 LNHNV, CDR2 YYDKDF (reference sequence). The CDR3 coding sequence is TGTGCCACCTTAGGGCCTATGGGCACTGAAGCTTTCTTT. Amino acids: CATLGPMGTEAFF.

By share, this clone counts as medium-sized. The chain uses TRBV4-3 and TRBJ2-7; 7 bases match TRBD1. V shed 3 bases and J 5 bases; nucleotides not matched to a gene: 13. Germline V gene lookup returns CDR1 LGHNA and CDR2 YSLEER. The CDR3 has 16 residues. In nucleotides, the CDR3 is TGCGCCAGCAGCCACTCTCACAGGGGTACGGGAAACGAGCAGTACTTC. It yields the protein CASSHSHRGTGNEQYF.

This clone was detected only once. The chain combines TRBV5-1 with TRBJ1-6; D remains unclear. CDR3 length: 14 residues. V shed 4 bases and J shed 2 bases, with 7 bases lying between them. CDR1 SGHRS and CDR2 YFSETQ come from the germline V gene. The CDR3 region is CASSEEAYNSPLHF. CDR3 in DNA: TGCGCCAGCAGCGAGGAGGCCTATAATTCACCCCTCCACTTT.

J is TRBJ2-3 and V is TRBV19; D call uncertain. The CDR3 has 14 amino acids. The V gene's germline CDR1 is LNHDA and CDR2 SQIVND (reference sequence). V was cut by 8 bases and J by 1 base, with 13 bases left in between. The DNA of the CDR3 is TGTGCCAGTTACAGTCGAGTCGGCACAGATACGCAGTATTTT. Protein: CASYSRVGTDTQYF.

The gene calls are TRBV18 and TRBJ1-4, with 8 bases fitting TRBD1. This CDR3 has 15 amino acids. The junction had 4 bases not matched to a gene; V was cut back by 3 bases and J by 4 bases. Germline values: CDR1 KGHSH, CDR2 LQKENI. The CDR3 nucleotides read TGTGCCAGCTCACCCCGGACAGGGAGTAATGAAAAACTGTTTTTT. It specifies CASSPRTGSNEKLFF. Using reference TRBV18 and TRBJ1-4 for the parts outside the CDR3, the full variable domain is NAGVMQNPRHLVRRRGQEARLRCSPMKGHSHVYWYRQLPEEGLKFMVYLQKENIIDESGMPKERFSAEFPKEGPSILRIQQVVRGDSAAYFCASSPRTGSNEKLFFGSGTQLSVL.

This chain connects TRBV7-2 to TRBJ2-7, with D possibly TRBD1 on 6 matching bases. Trimming stripped 5 bases from V and 3 bases from J, with 14 bases between. In germline, CDR1 is SGHTA, CDR2 FQGNSA. The CDR3 covers 14 residues. The CDR3 reads CASSEGQRGYEQYF. The DNA for the CDR3 is TGTGCCAGCAGCGAAGGACAGAGAGGCTACGAGCAGTACTTC.

The chain links TRBV6-1 to TRBJ2-3; 12 bases match TRBD2. The CDR3 loop spans 18 amino acids. Germline values: CDR1 MNHNS, CDR2 SASEGT. V dropped 4 bases and J dropped 0; count of bases not matched to a gene: 8. The DNA of the CDR3 is TGTGCCAGCAGTGCCTTGACTAGCGGGGGACTTAGCACAGATACGCAGTATTTT. Translation gives CASSALTSGGLSTDTQYF.

The V call is TRBV30, the J call TRBJ1-3, with 8 positions matching TRBD1. This CDR3 contains 13 residues. V lost 3 bases, J lost 2 bases, and 0 bases stayed unmatched. The germline V gene encodes CDR1 GTSNPN and CDR2 SVGIG (reference sequence). In DNA form, the CDR3 reads TGTGCCTGGAGGGGACAGGCTGGAAACACCATATATTTT. This gives the protein CAWRGQAGNTIYF. Full variable domain (remainder filled in from reference TRBV30 and TRBJ1-3): SQTIHQWPATLVQPVGSPLSLECTVEGTSNPNLYWYRQAAGRGLQLLFYSVGIGQISSEVPQNLSASRPQDRQFILSSKKLLLSDSGFYLCAWRGQAGNTIYFGEGSWLTVV.

The chain carries TRBV15 and TRBJ2-7; a weak D match, TRBD2 (6 bases). This CDR3 spans 15 amino acids. Germline CDR1 LNHNV, CDR2 YYDKDF (reference sequence). Trimming took 1 base from V and 3 from J, leaving 13 bases between them. Written as DNA, the CDR3 is TGTGCCACCAGCAGAGTTGGGGGGTCGGACTACGAGCAGTACTTC. This codes for CATSRVGGSDYEQYF.

The V and J genes are TRBV7-9 and TRBJ2-7; TRBD1 is a possible D gene (6 bases). This CDR3 comprises 14 residues. Germline CDR1 SEHNR, CDR2 FQNEAQ (reference sequence). V lost 2 bases, J lost 1 base, and 9 bases lay in between. The DNA for the CDR3 is TGTGCCAGCAGCTTACAGGACAGATCCTACGAGCAGTACTTC. Translating gives CASSLQDRSYEQYF.